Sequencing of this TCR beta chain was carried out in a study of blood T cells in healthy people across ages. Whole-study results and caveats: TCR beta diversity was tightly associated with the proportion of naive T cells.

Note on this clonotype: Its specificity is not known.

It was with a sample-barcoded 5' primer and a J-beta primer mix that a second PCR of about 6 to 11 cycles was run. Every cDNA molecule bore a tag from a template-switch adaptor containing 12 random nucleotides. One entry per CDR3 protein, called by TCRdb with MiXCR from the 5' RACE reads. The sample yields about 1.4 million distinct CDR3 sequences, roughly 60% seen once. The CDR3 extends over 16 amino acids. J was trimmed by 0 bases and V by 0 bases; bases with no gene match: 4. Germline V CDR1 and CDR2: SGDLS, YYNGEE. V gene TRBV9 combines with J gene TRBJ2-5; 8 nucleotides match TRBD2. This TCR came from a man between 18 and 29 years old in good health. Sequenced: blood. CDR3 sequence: CASSVGTSGYQETQYF. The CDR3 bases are TGTGCCAGCAGCGTAGGTACTAGCGGTTACCAAGAGACCCAGTACTTC.